This T cell receptor (beta chain) was observed in a study of long-term antiretroviral therapy in people with HIV. Study-level results: Diversity went up after ART and still fell short of transplant donor controls.

A v3.0 immunoSEQ assay was performed at survey level. TCRdb's copy holds only in-frame clones and misses some; the assay was immunoSEQ multiplex PCR. The data contain 23,000 or so clones, 81% of them singletons. Ahead of DNA extraction, samples held roughly 0.95-11 million cryopreserved PBMC each. J lost 5 bases, V lost 10 bases, and 6 bases had no gene match. CDR1 MNHEY and CDR2 SVGAGI come from the germline V gene. The CDR3 consists of 12 residues. This clone has just one count. No antigen is known for it. The clonotype was recovered from a man between 35 and 55 years old with HIV. Source: unsorted PBMCs, taken 0.1 years before starting antiretroviral therapy. The chain carries TRBV6-5 and TRBJ1-1, with 8 positions matching TRBD1. The CDR3 DNA is TGTGCCATCGGACAGGGAGGAACTGAAGCTTTCTTT. Residues: CAIGQGGTEAFF.